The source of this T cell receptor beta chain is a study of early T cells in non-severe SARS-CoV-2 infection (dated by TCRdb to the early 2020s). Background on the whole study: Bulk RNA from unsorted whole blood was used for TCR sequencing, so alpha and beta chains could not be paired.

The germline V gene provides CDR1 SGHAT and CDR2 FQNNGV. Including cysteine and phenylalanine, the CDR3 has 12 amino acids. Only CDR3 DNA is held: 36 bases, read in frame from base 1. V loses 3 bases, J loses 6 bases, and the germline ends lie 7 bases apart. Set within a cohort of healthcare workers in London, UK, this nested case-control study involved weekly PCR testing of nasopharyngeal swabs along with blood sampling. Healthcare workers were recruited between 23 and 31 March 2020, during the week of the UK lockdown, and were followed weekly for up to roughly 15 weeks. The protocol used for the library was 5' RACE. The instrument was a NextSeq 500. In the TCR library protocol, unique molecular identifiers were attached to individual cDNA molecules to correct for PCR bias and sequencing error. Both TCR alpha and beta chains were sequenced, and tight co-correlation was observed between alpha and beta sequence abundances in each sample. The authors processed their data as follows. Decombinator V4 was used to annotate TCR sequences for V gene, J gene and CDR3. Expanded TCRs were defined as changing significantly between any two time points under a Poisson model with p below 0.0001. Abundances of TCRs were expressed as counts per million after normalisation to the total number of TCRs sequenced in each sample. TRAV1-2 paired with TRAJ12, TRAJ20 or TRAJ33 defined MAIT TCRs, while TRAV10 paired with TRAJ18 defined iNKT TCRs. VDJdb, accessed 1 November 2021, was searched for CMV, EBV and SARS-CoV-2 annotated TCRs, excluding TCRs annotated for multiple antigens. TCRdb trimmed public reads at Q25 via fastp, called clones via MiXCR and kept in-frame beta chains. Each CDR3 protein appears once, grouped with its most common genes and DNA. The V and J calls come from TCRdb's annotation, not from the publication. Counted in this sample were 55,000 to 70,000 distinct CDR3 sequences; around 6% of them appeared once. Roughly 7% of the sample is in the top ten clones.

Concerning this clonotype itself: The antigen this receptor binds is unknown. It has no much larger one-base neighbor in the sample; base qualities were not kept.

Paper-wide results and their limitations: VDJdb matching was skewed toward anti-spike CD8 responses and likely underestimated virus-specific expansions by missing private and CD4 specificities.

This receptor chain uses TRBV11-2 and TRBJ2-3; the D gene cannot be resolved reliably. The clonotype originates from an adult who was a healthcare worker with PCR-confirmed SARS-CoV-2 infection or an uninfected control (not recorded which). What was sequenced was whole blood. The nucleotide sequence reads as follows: TGTGCCAGCAGCTTCCAAGGGGATACGCAGTATTTT. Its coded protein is CASSFQGDTQYF. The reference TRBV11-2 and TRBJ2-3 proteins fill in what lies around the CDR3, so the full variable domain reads EAGVAQSPRYKIIEKRQSVAFWCNPISGHATLYWYQQILGQGPKLLIQFQNNGVVDDSQLPKDRFSAERLKGVDSTLKIQPAKLEDSAVYLCASSFQGDTQYFGPGTRLTVL.